The 29 T cell receptor beta chains below all came from one sample that was sequenced in a study of tissue T cells after allogeneic stem cell transplantation. Only in-frame clones appear in the TCRdb table, and some are missing; sequencing was by immunoSEQ multiplex PCR. Among approximately 7,900 clones listed, around 40% were seen once. As for time point: mouse harvest day 7 after allogeneic transplant. Each mouse received 10^7 T-cell-depleted marrow cells plus 10^6 splenic CD5+ T cells by tail vein. The sequenced sample consisted of skin. These receptors all come from a female BALB/c mouse given C57BL/6 T cells with graft-versus-host disease after an allogeneic hematopoietic cell transplant.

Only a few counts were recorded for this clone. The gene symbols are mouse symbols. The CDR3 goes on 1 residue after the read ends, and that part is filled in from the germline J gene. The chain carries TRBV23 and TRBJ1-3; TRBD1, the table's D call, lacks a check against the DNA. In germline, CDR1 is KGHTA, CDR2 FQNQQP. The CDR3 totals 14 residues. The CDR3 is CSSSHTDSGNTLYF. The covered CDR3 bases are TGCTCCAGCAGTCACACAGATTCTGGAAATACGCTCTAT.

Comments on this clone: The genes and germline here are from mouse. The sequence runs out 1 residue before the end of the CDR3; the remainder is reconstructed from the germline J gene. The J gene is TRBJ2-3, the V gene TRBV26; 7 bases align to TRBD1. After removal of 6 bases from V and 0 bases from J, the junction contained 3 bases not matched to a gene. Germline-derived CDR1 and CDR2 are KGHPV and FQNQEV (reference sequence). CDR3 size: 14 residues. The CDR3 is CASSGDSSAETLYF. The CDR3 DNA, read in part, is TGTGCCAGCAGCGGGGACAGTAGTGCAGAAACGCTGTAT.

As for this clone: The genes are named according to mouse. The CDR3 is cut off 1 residue early in the read; its end comes from the germline J gene. This chain links TRBV29 with TRBJ2-4, with 11 bases that match TRBD1. Germline values: CDR1 MSHET, CDR2 SYDVDS. Trimming took 6 bases from V and 1 from J; bases not matched to a gene: 3. There are 15 residues in the CDR3. The DNA read from the CDR3 is TGTGCTAGCAGGGACAGGGGGCTGGGTCAAAACACCTTGTAC. Amino acid sequence: CASRDRGLGQNTLY. The full CDR3 sequence reads CASRDRGLGQNTLYF.

Only a few counts were recorded for this clone. Any gene name here is a mouse gene name. Coverage ceases 1 residue before the CDR3 finishes, and the germline J gene fills in the end. The V gene is TRBV3, the J gene TRBJ1-2, with D unclear. The CDR3 runs 13 residues. Germline V gene lookup returns CDR1 SNHLY and CDR2 FYNGKV (reference sequence). The germline V and J ends were trimmed by 3 bases and 0 bases, with 5 bases remaining between them. This CDR3 reads CASSFQANSDYTF. CDR3 bases read: TGTGCCAGCAGCTTTCAAGCAAACTCCGACTACACC.

Note on this clone: Mouse names are used for the genes. Read coverage stops 1 residue before the CDR3 terminus; the germline J gene supplies the remainder. The chain has TRBV26 and TRBJ1-1; 9 bases line up with TRBD1. Trimming took 4 bases from V and 6 from J; bases not matched to a gene: 3. CDR1 and CDR2 from the germline V gene are KGHPV and FQNQEV (reference sequence). CDR3 length: 13 residues. CDR3 region: CASSPTGGAEVFF. The sequenced part of the CDR3 DNA is TGTGCCAGCAGTCCGACAGGGGGGGCAGAAGTCTTC.

A single count supports this clone. These gene names are mouse names. The read comes to an end 1 residue before the CDR3 does, leaving the germline J gene to fill in the end. The chain employs TRBV26 and TRBJ2-4; D may be TRBD1 or TRBD2 (5 bases each). This CDR3 is 13 amino acids long. Trimming removed 2 bases from V and 6 bases from J, with 9 bases in between. Germline CDR1 KGHPV, CDR2 FQNQEV (reference sequence). The CDR3: CASSLVGRNTLYF. The sequenced part of the CDR3 DNA is TGTGCCAGCAGTCTGGTGGGGCGGAACACCTTGTAC.

This clone was counted between two and nine times. Genes and germline are mouse. The sequence runs out 1 residue before the end of the CDR3; the remainder is reconstructed from the germline J gene. The chain has TRBV4 and TRBJ2-7; 14 nucleotides align to TRBD2. The CDR3 covers 14 residues. J gave up 7 bases and V 5 bases, and 4 bases lay outside the gene matches. In germline, CDR1 is LGHDT, CDR2 YNNKQL (reference sequence). CDR3 bases read: TGTGCCAGCAGCCCGGGACTGGGGGGGCGGGAACAGTAC. Residues: CASSPGLGGREQY. The entire CDR3 is CASSPGLGGREQYF.

This clone was detected only a few times. Gene names denote mouse genes. The sequenced fragment ends 1 residue before the CDR3 boundary, so the rest is inferred from the germline J gene. The V call is TRBV13-1, the J call TRBJ1-1; TRBD1 matches 9 bases. J gave up 8 bases and V 3 bases, and 5 bases lay outside the gene matches. The CDR3 covers 13 residues. Germline V gene sequence: CDR1 NSHNY, CDR2 SYGAGN. CDR3 DNA, as far as it was read: TGTGCCAGCAGTGGGGGACAGGGAGAGGAAGTCTTC. Translating gives CASSGGQGEEVF. The CDR3 in full is CASSGGQGEEVFF.

A word on this clone: Here the gene names and germline are mouse. From the germline J gene comes the end of the CDR3, since the read stops 1 residue before it. The chain uses TRBV23 and TRBJ2-5; the listed D gene, TRBD1, was not tested against the DNA. CDR1 is KGHTA and CDR2 is FQNQQP in the germline V gene. The CDR3 extends over 15 amino acids. CDR3 DNA, as far as it was read: TGCTCCAGCAGTATTGGACAGGGGGCTCCAGACACCCAGTAC. Encoded protein: CSSSIGQGAPDTQY. The entire CDR3 sequence reads CSSSIGQGAPDTQYF.

A word on this clone: Gene names are the mouse ones. The missing CDR3 end, 1 residue past where the read stops, is filled in from the germline J gene. The chain links TRBV3 to TRBJ1-3; D remains unclear. The germline V gene has CDR1 SNHLY and CDR2 FYNGKV (reference sequence). The length of the CDR3 is 14 residues. Trimming took 5 bases from V and 0 from J, leaving 8 bases between them. The CDR3 bases that were read are TGTGCCAGCAGCCCGACAAGTTCTGGAAATACGCTCTAT. Translated, it gives CASSPTSSGNTLY. The whole CDR3 reads CASSPTSSGNTLYF.

The sample holds a few counts of this clone. Germline and genes: mouse. The read stops 1 residue short of the end of the CDR3; the missing end is completed from the germline J gene. The J gene is TRBJ2-4, the V gene TRBV26; weak D call: TRBD1 (6 bases). The CDR3 consists of 13 residues. Trimming shortened V by 6 bases and J by 1 base, and 8 bases separated the two germline ends. Germline CDR1 reads KGHPV; CDR2 reads FQNQEV (reference sequence). The covered CDR3 bases are TGTGCCAGCAGACAGGGAGGTCAAAACACCTTGTAC. Translation gives CASRQGGQNTLY. The entire CDR3 reads CASRQGGQNTLYF.

This clone was picked up a small number of times. Gene names and germline refer to mouse. The sequence runs out 1 residue before the end of the CDR3; the remainder is reconstructed from the germline J gene. This chain joins TRBV26 and TRBJ2-5, with 8 bases matching TRBD1. V was clipped by 2 bases and J by 2 bases; unmatched bases: 3. The CDR3 consists of 15 residues. The germline V gene has CDR1 KGHPV and CDR2 FQNQEV (reference sequence). The chain's CDR3 is CASSLMTGVQDTQYF. The sequenced CDR3 bases are TGTGCCAGCAGTCTGATGACAGGGGTCCAAGACACCCAGTAC.

Comments on this clone: Gene and germline names: mouse. The read finishes 1 residue shy of the CDR3 end, and the germline J gene is used to complete it. This sequence joins TRBV12-1 and TRBJ2-5, with 7 bases fitting TRBD2. The CDR3 has 14 amino acids. The germline gives CDR1 SGHSN, CDR2 HYEKVE. The V and J ends lost 4 bases and 4 bases, in that order; junction bases with no gene match: 7. The CDR3 DNA, read in part, is TGTGCCAGCTCCCCGGGGCTGGGGGAAGACACCCAGTAC. This sequence encodes CASSPGLGEDTQY. The CDR3 reads in full as CASSPGLGEDTQYF.

On this clone itself: Gene names follow the mouse nomenclature. From the germline J gene comes the end of the CDR3, since the read stops 1 residue before it. The genes are TRBV1 and TRBJ2-7; D unresolved. The CDR3 runs 12 residues. In germline, CDR1 is NSQYPW, CDR2 LRSPGD (reference sequence). Between the trimmed V and J ends, which lost 0 bases and 7 bases, there was a span of 7 bases. CDR3: CTCSAERWEQYF. The DNA read from the CDR3 is TGCACCTGCAGTGCAGAGAGGTGGGAACAGTAC.

Notes on this clone: Gene labels here are mouse ones. The read ends 1 residue before the CDR3 terminus; that terminus is restored from the germline J gene. The chain has TRBV20 and TRBJ1-2, with D uncertain. Germline CDR1 is GFQATS and CDR2 is STVNSAI. Deletions cut 1 base from V and 0 bases from J, with 6 bases between. CDR3 length equals 13 residues. This chain's CDR3 is CGARGAPNSDYTF. CDR3 DNA, as far as it was read: TGTGGTGCTAGGGGGGCCCCAAACTCCGACTACACC.

On this clone itself: Gene names and germline refer to mouse. The sequence runs out 1 residue before the end of the CDR3; the remainder is reconstructed from the germline J gene. The gene calls are TRBV15 and TRBJ1-1; 7 bases are a match to TRBD1. Germline values: CDR1 SGHND, CDR2 FRSKSL. The CDR3 covers 11 residues. V gave up 6 bases and J gave up 7 bases; unmatched junction bases: 2. The CDR3 reads CASRGTEEVFF. The CDR3 bases that were read are TGTGCCAGCAGAGGGACAGAAGAAGTCTTC.

Comment on this clone: These gene names are mouse names. Read coverage stops 1 residue before the CDR3 terminus; the germline J gene supplies the remainder. The chain employs TRBV26 and TRBJ1-2; D gene uncertain. Trimming removed 7 bases at V and 0 bases at J, with 6 bases between. Germline CDR1 is KGHPV and CDR2 is FQNQEV (reference sequence). CDR3 length: 12 residues. CDR3 loop: CASNVANSDYTF. CDR3 bases read: TGTGCCAGCAATGTCGCAAACTCCGACTACACC. The entire variable domain, with the rest obtained from reference TRBV26 and TRBJ1-2, is as follows: NSKVIQTPRYLVKGQGQKAKMRCIPEKGHPVVFWYQQNKNNEFKFLINFQNQEVLQQIDMTEKRFSAECPSNSPCSLEIQSSEAGDSALYLCASNVANSDYTFGSGTRLLVI.

Note on this clone: Gene names refer to mouse genes. The part of the CDR3 DNA that was read is TGTGCCAGCAGCCCGGGACAGGGGAGCACAGAAGTCTTC. Protein product: CASSPGQGSTEVF. The complete CDR3 protein is CASSPGQGSTEVFF. V usage is TRBV26 and J usage is TRBJ1-1; TRBD1 matches at 10 bases. The read comes to an end 1 residue before the CDR3 does, leaving the germline J gene to fill in the end. Germline V gene data show CDR1 as KGHPV and CDR2 as FQNQEV (reference sequence). With 6 bases clipped from V and 4 bases from J, the junction kept 5 bases outside the gene matches. The CDR3 is made up of 14 amino acids.

Notes on this clone: Genes and germline are mouse. The DNA ends 1 residue before the CDR3 does, and the rest of the CDR3 is filled in from the germline J gene. This chain uses TRBV13-2 with TRBJ1-3, with TRBD1 as a possible D gene (6 bases). The ends were cut back, 4 bases at V and 0 bases at J, with 8 bases in the middle. CDR1 is NNHNN, CDR2 SYGAGS, per germline (reference sequence). The CDR3 is made up of 14 amino acids. The DNA read from the CDR3 is TGTGCCAGCGGTAGACAGGATTCTGGAAATACGCTCTAT. It specifies CASGRQDSGNTLY. The CDR3 in full is CASGRQDSGNTLYF.

Concerning this clone: Gene names are mouse gene names. The read gets to within 1 residue of the CDR3 end, and the germline J gene fills in the rest. V and J are TRBV26 and TRBJ2-1, with D hard to call. V lost 11 bases to trimming and J lost 1 base, with 12 bases between them. Germline V gene data show CDR1 as KGHPV and CDR2 as FQNQEV (reference sequence). The CDR3 extends over 13 amino acids. CDR3 region: CASSRENYAEQFF. The covered CDR3 bases are TGTGCCTCCAGTCGGGAAAACTATGCTGAGCAGTTC.

Points on this clone: Mouse gene names and germline throughout. From the germline J gene comes the end of the CDR3, since the read stops 1 residue before it. This chain uses TRBV12-2 with TRBJ1-6; D is undetermined. TRBJ1-6 is recorded as an ORF, its role being uncertain. The CDR3 runs to 15 residues. In germline, CDR1 is SGHLS, CDR2 HYDKME. V was shortened by 0 bases and J by 0 bases, with 5 bases between the two germline ends. CDR3 DNA (partial): TGTGCCAGCTCTCTCGGGAATTCCTATAATTCGCCCCTCTAC. Its translation is CASSLGNSYNSPLY. The complete CDR3 reads CASSLGNSYNSPLYF.

This clone occurred once. Genes and germline come from the mouse. With the read ending 1 residue before the CDR3 end, the germline J gene is used to fill in that end. The V and J genes are TRBV26 and TRBJ2-3; 8 bases align to TRBD2. Germline assignment: CDR1 KGHPV and CDR2 FQNQEV (reference sequence). The CDR3 covers 13 residues. Trimming at V came to 2 bases and at J to 5 bases, leaving 0 bases not matched to a gene. The part of the CDR3 DNA that was read is TGTGCCAGCAGTCTGGGACTGGGAGAAACGCTGTAT. Translating gives CASSLGLGETLY. The whole CDR3 protein reads CASSLGLGETLYF.

In the case of this clone: Mouse germline and gene names are used. The CDR3 extends 1 residue past the end of the read, so its final part is completed from the germline J gene. Distinct nucleotide sequences in the sample also encode this CDR3. V and J are TRBV3 and TRBJ2-7, with TRBD2 matching over 11 bases. The trim removed 1 base at V and 4 bases at J, leaving 0 bases unmatched. This CDR3 is built from 14 residues. Germline V lookup: CDR1 SNHLY, CDR2 FYNGKV (reference sequence). CDR3 protein: CASSLGDWGYEQYF. The sequenced CDR3 bases are TGTGCCAGCAGCTTAGGGGACTGGGGGTATGAACAGTAC.

Notes on this clone: Gene names and germline refer to mouse. The CDR3 spells CASSGGNQDTQYF. Partial CDR3 DNA: TGTGCCAGCAGTGGGGGTAACCAAGACACCCAGTAC. This chain uses TRBV13-1 with TRBJ2-5; D unclear. The read finishes 1 residue shy of the CDR3 end, and the germline J gene is used to complete it. Trimming shortened V by 3 bases and J by 0 bases, and 5 bases separated the two germline ends. Germline loops: CDR1 NSHNY, CDR2 SYGAGN. CDR3 length: 13 residues.

This clone is medium-sized in the sample. Genes and germline come from the mouse. The CDR3 end falls 1 residue outside the read, so it is completed with the germline J gene. The chain combines TRBV14 with TRBJ2-7; D tentatively fits TRBD1 or TRBD2 (5 bases each). The CDR3 totals 11 residues. With 4 bases removed from V and 6 bases from J, the gap between germline ends came to 8 bases. Germline CDR1 is SGHDT and CDR2 is FRDEAV. CDR3 sequence: CASSPGTEQYF. The covered CDR3 bases are TGTGCCAGCAGTCCCGGGACTGAACAGTAC.

Turning to this clone: The genes and germline here are from mouse. CDR3 region: CASGVWGGENTGQLYF. The sequenced CDR3 bases are TGTGCCAGCGGTGTGTGGGGGGGGGAGAACACCGGGCAGCTCTAC. V and J are TRBV13-2 and TRBJ2-2; TRBD2 aligns across 8 bases. The sequenced fragment ends 1 residue before the CDR3 boundary, so the rest is inferred from the germline J gene. CDR3 length: 16 residues. Germline CDR1 reads NNHNN; CDR2 reads SYGAGS (reference sequence). Trimming at V came to 3 bases and at J to 2 bases, leaving 6 bases not matched to a gene.

With respect to this clone: Mouse gene names apply. With the read ending 1 residue before the CDR3 end, the germline J gene is used to fill in that end. V and J are TRBV14 and TRBJ1-2; the match to TRBD1 covers 11 bases. Losses at the gene ends were 4 bases for V and 3 bases for J; bases not matched to a gene: 2. Germline-derived CDR1 and CDR2 are SGHDT and FRDEAV. This CDR3 spans 14 amino acids. The DNA read from the CDR3 is TGTGCCAGCAGTCGGACAGGGGGCGACTCCGACTACACC. It is translated as CASSRTGGDSDYT. Given in full, the CDR3 is CASSRTGGDSDYTF.

Worth noting for this clone: Mouse names are used for the genes. Sequencing ends 1 residue short of the CDR3 end; the germline J gene provides the rest. This chain uses TRBV3 with TRBJ2-5; 9 positions match TRBD2. Germline values: CDR1 SNHLY, CDR2 FYNGKV (reference sequence). The CDR3 spans 13 residues. V shed 4 bases, J shed 5 bases, and the junction held 1 base outside the gene matches. The chain's CDR3 is CASSSTGGDTQYF. Incomplete CDR3 DNA: TGTGCCAGCAGCTCGACTGGGGGAGACACCCAGTAC.

A remark on this clone: Genes and germline are mouse. The read stops 1 residue short of the end of the CDR3; the missing end is completed from the germline J gene. The V gene is TRBV26, the J gene TRBJ2-3, with TRBD1 matching 9 bases. Germline CDR1 is KGHPV and CDR2 is FQNQEV (reference sequence). The CDR3 sequence is 16 residues long. The J segment lost 2 bases and the V segment lost 3 bases, leaving 6 bases of the junction unmatched. The sequenced CDR3 bases are TGTGCCAGCAGTCTAGGGACAGGGATTTTTGCAGAAACGCTGTAT. This codes for CASSLGTGIFAETLY. The complete CDR3 sequence is CASSLGTGIFAETLYF.